In its sample, the clone carrying this T cell receptor beta chain was seen a few times. Its antigen is undetermined. V was clipped by 1 base and J by 5 bases, with 11 bases between them. The germline V gene has CDR1 DFQATT and CDR2 SNEGSKA (reference sequence). This CDR3 region has 13 residues. These data belong to a study of T-cell memory formation after mild COVID-19. Across the study: Most TCR clusters belonged to a single donor.

Overall study findings and caveats: In second-wave clones peaking day 37, SARS-CoV-2 specificity remained unconfirmed.

TCRdb itself ran the 5' RACE reads through MiXCR, one entry per CDR3 protein. This sample has around 220,000 distinct CDR3 sequences, with approximately 16% found just once. The chain recombines TRBV20-1 with TRBJ2-5, with a possible D match to TRBD1 (5 bases). This sequence was found in a man aged 18 to 35 who had mild COVID-19 (a few samples of this study predate the infection). Cell type and time point are not known. The sequenced sample was PBMCs or a T cell subset sorted from them (not recorded which). CDR3 loop: CSARASGYETQYF. CDR3 nucleotide sequence: TGCAGTGCTAGAGCCTCAGGGTACGAGACCCAGTACTTC.